The 20 T cell receptor beta chains below come from one sample, sequenced in a study of T cells in Graves' hyperthyroidism and ophthalmopathy. From RNA transcripts, TCR beta CDR3 regions were amplified. TCR CDR3 regions were first amplified by RT-PCR with HTBI primers. TCRdb re-derived calls from the multiplex PCR reads in MiXCR, one entry per CDR3 protein. This table holds almost 600,000 distinct CDR3 sequences, over 11% found once. What was sequenced was blood. The origin of the receptors is a woman under 40 with Graves' hyperthyroidism that later progressed to Graves' ophthalmopathy.

As for this clonotype: This may come from a read error, since a much larger clone is one base off. V is TRBV11-3 and J is TRBJ2-7; D is unresolved. CDR3 length: 12 residues. Trimming stripped 0 bases from V and 5 bases from J, with 5 bases between. Germline V gene data show CDR1 as SGHNT and CDR2 as YENEEA. This chain's CDR3 is CASSLDWDEQYF. The CDR3 DNA reads as TGTGCCAGCAGCTTAGATTGGGACGAGCAGTACTTC.

The sample holds many counts of this clonotype. The genes are TRBV5-1 and TRBJ2-1; 12 bases line up with TRBD1. Germline lookup yields CDR1 SGHRS and CDR2 YFSETQ. Trimming removed 4 bases from V and 5 bases from J; junction bases left unmatched: 4. CDR3 size: 15 residues. CDR3 protein: CASSPGQGADNEQFF. CDR3 bases: TGCGCCAGCAGCCCGGGACAGGGGGCGGACAATGAGCAGTTCTTC.

This clonotype was recorded a few times. The chain recombines TRBV20-1 with TRBJ1-1; maybe TRBD1 (6 bases). Deletions cut 1 base from V and 4 bases from J, with 10 bases between. Germline values: CDR1 DFQATT, CDR2 SNEGSKA (reference sequence). This CDR3 comprises 13 residues. CDR3 nucleotides: TGCAGTGCTAGAGCAGGGGAGGGCACTGAAGCTTTCTTT. Protein sequence: CSARAGEGTEAFF.

To note about this clonotype: A much bigger clone sits one base away, suggesting this may be a read error. The V and J genes are TRBV27 and TRBJ2-1, with D possibly being TRBD2 (7 bases). CDR1 MNHEY and CDR2 SMNVEV come from the germline V gene (reference sequence). The CDR3 length is 17 residues. Trimming removed 7 bases from V and 5 bases from J, with 24 bases in between. DNA of the CDR3: TGTGCCAGCAAGACACAAGGGGGGGGGGTCCCCCACAATGAGCAGTTCTTC. Translated: CASKTQGGGVPHNEQFF.

This clonotype was detected ten times or more. This sequence joins TRBV30 and TRBJ1-4, with 8 bases lining up with TRBD1. Germline CDR1 GTSNPN, CDR2 SVGIG (reference sequence). Trimming cost V 4 bases and J 7 bases; bases outside gene matches: 8. The CDR3 is 14 residues long. In DNA form, the CDR3 reads TGTGCCTGGACCTCTCCAGGGGGCACTGAAAAACTGTTTTTT. It translates to CAWTSPGGTEKLFF.

Ten or more counts support this clonotype. This sequence joins TRBV6-2 or TRBV6-3 and TRBJ1-1; maybe TRBD1 (5 bases). V was cut by 6 bases and J by 7 bases, with 12 bases left in between. This CDR3 is built from 12 residues. Germline values: CDR1 MNHEY, CDR2 SVGEGT. The CDR3 sequence: CASSTGPLEAFF. CDR3 coding DNA: TGTGCCAGCAGCACGGGACCCCTTGAAGCTTTCTTT.

This clonotype was seen many times. The chain carries TRBV11-3 and TRBJ2-1; the match to TRBD2 covers 9 bases. The CDR3 is 17 amino acids. Trimming at V came to 5 bases and at J to 10 bases, leaving 18 bases not matched to a gene. The germline gives CDR1 SGHNT, CDR2 YENEEA. CDR3 sequence (DNA): TGTGCCAGCAGCAAAACAGGGGTTTTTGCTAGCGGGATCGAGCAGTTCTTC. Protein product: CASSKTGVFASGIEQFF.

At least ten counts were recorded for this clonotype. The rearrangement uses TRBV24-1 and TRBJ2-2; no definite D call. This CDR3 region has 16 residues. The germline gives CDR1 KGHDR, CDR2 SFDVKD. V shed 5 bases and J shed 0 bases, with 12 bases lying between them. CDR3 residues: CATSGRSQANTGELFF. CDR3 nucleotides: TGTGCCACCAGTGGGCGGAGCCAGGCGAACACCGGGGAGCTGTTTTTT.

The chain's CDR3 is CATSDMRTGLGELFF. CDR3 in DNA: TGTGCCACCAGTGATATGCGGACAGGGTTAGGGGAGCTGTTTTTT. This chain connects TRBV24-1 to TRBJ2-2; 8 bases match TRBD1. The ends lost 3 bases at V and 8 bases at J; junction bases unmatched: 7. Germline assignment: CDR1 KGHDR and CDR2 SFDVKD. There are 15 residues in the CDR3.

The V and J genes are TRBV7-9 and TRBJ1-1, with TRBD1 matching over 8 bases. The CDR3 loop spans 17 amino acids. Germline V CDR1 and CDR2: SEHNR, FQNEAQ (reference sequence). The J segment lost 1 base and the V segment lost 5 bases, leaving 12 bases of the junction unmatched. CDR3 coding DNA: TGTGCCAGCAGCCCCCCCGCGACAGGGGCTTCGAACACTGAAGCTTTCTTT. Its translation: CASSPPATGASNTEAFF.

V usage is TRBV19 and J usage is TRBJ2-7; 10 nucleotides match TRBD2. In germline, CDR1 is LNHDA, CDR2 SQIVND (reference sequence). The junction had 8 bases not matched to a gene; V was cut back by 2 bases and J by 7 bases. This CDR3 comprises 15 residues. The CDR3 protein is CASSILVLAGNEQYF. CDR3 sequence (DNA): TGTGCCAGTAGTATATTGGTACTAGCGGGAAATGAGCAGTACTTC.

The rearrangement links TRBV3-1 to TRBJ1-2; maybe TRBD1 (6 bases). In germline, CDR1 is LGHDT, CDR2 YNNKEL (reference sequence). This CDR3 contains 15 residues. V was trimmed by 1 base and J by 3 bases, leaving 12 bases between them. The DNA of the CDR3 is TGTGCCAGCAGCCAAGGGACCAGGGGTGACTATGGCTACACCTTC. Protein: CASSQGTRGDYGYTF.

This clonotype was seen at least ten times. V gene TRBV20-1 combines with J gene TRBJ1-6, with TRBD1 as a possible D gene (5 bases). Trimming cost V 0 bases and J 8 bases, with 17 bases left between them. Germline V gives CDR1 DFQATT, CDR2 SNEGSKA (reference sequence). The CDR3 extends over 16 amino acids. The CDR3 region has the DNA TGCAGTGCTAGAGATGATCGACAGTCTAACGATTCACCCCTCCACTTT. This encodes CSARDDRQSNDSPLHF.

This clonotype showed up just a few times. This chain links TRBV3-1 with TRBJ1-1; 10 positions agree with TRBD1. CDR1 LGHDT and CDR2 YNNKEL come from the germline V gene (reference sequence). The V segment lost 4 bases and the J segment 0 bases; nucleotides outside the gene matches: 5. The CDR3 sequence is 16 residues long. The CDR3 sequence: CASSPGTGAVNTEAFF. DNA of the CDR3: TGTGCCAGCAGCCCAGGGACAGGGGCCGTGAACACTGAAGCTTTCTTT.

The CDR3: CATSGQSYEQFF. The CDR3 nucleotides read TGTGCCACCAGTGGGCAAAGTTATGAGCAGTTCTTC. This rearrangement joins TRBV24-1 to TRBJ2-1, with D hard to call. The CDR3 length is 12 residues. The ends were cut back, 5 bases at V and 8 bases at J, with 9 bases in the middle. Germline assignment: CDR1 KGHDR and CDR2 SFDVKD.

This clonotype has ten or more counts. CDR3 DNA: TGTGCCACCAGTGATTCAGCCAACTACGAGCAGTACTTC. It encodes CATSDSANYEQYF. The rearrangement joins TRBV24-1 to TRBJ2-7, with D unclear. V lost 2 bases to trimming and J lost 3 bases, with 7 bases between them. In germline, CDR1 is KGHDR, CDR2 SFDVKD. The CDR3 extends over 13 amino acids.

The genes are TRBV7-2 and TRBJ2-7, with 7 positions matching TRBD2. This CDR3 comprises 15 residues. V lost 1 base, J lost 1 base, and 4 bases stayed unmatched. From germline, CDR1 is SGHTA and CDR2 FQGNSA. CDR3 DNA sequence: TGTGCCAGCAGCTTAGAAAGCGGGAAGTCCTACGAGCAGTACTTC. This sequence encodes CASSLESGKSYEQYF.

This clonotype was found many times. The chain employs TRBV7-9 and TRBJ1-1; TRBD1 is a possible D gene (5 bases). CDR3 length: 14 residues. Germline V gives CDR1 SEHNR, CDR2 FQNEAQ (reference sequence). V was cut by 5 bases and J by 1 base, with 11 bases left in between. This CDR3 reads CASSPRQQNTEAFF. For the CDR3, the DNA is TGTGCCAGCAGCCCGAGACAGCAGAACACTGAAGCTTTCTTT.

This clonotype showed up many times. This rearrangement joins TRBV7-2 to TRBJ1-5, with a possible D match to TRBD1 (5 bases). The CDR3 totals 15 residues. Trimming removed 5 bases from V and 6 bases from J, with 17 bases in between. Germline CDR1 and CDR2: SGHTA and FQGNSA. In DNA form, the CDR3 reads TGTGCCAGCAGCCCGGGACCGGGGATTAGTCAGCCCCAGCATTTT. It specifies CASSPGPGISQPQHF.

Concerning this clonotype: A much larger clone differs from this one at a single base, so this may be a read error. This sequence joins TRBV27 and TRBJ2-2; D is possibly TRBD1 (6 bases). Germline CDR1 reads MNHEY; CDR2 reads SMNVEV (reference sequence). This CDR3 is built from 13 residues. CDR3 coding DNA: TGTGTCAGCAGCCCACAGGGTGCCGGGGAGCTGTTTTTT. Its protein is CVSSPQGAGELFF.